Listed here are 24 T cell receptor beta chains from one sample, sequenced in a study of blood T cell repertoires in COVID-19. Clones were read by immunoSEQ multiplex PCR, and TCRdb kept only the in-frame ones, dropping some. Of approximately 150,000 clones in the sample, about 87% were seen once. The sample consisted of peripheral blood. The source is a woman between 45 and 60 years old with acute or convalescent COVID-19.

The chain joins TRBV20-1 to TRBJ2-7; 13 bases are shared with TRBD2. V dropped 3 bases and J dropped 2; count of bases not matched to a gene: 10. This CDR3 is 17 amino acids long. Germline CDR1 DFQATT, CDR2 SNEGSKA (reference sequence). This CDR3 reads CSASRTSGGVDTYEQYF. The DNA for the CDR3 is TGCAGTGCTAGTCGGACTAGCGGGGGCGTCGATACCTACGAGCAGTACTTC.

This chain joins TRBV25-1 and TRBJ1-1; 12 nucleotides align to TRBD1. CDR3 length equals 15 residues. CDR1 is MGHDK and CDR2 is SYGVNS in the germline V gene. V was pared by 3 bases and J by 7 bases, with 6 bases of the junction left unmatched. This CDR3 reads CASSDWDRGPVEAFF. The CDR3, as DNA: TGTGCCAGCAGTGATTGGGACAGGGGGCCGGTTGAAGCTTTCTTT.

CDR3 region: CASSLNRADGYTF. The CDR3 DNA reads TGTGCCAGCAGCTTGAACAGGGCTGATGGCTACACCTTC. The chain links TRBV5-4 to TRBJ1-2; perhaps TRBD1 as D (6 bases). The CDR3 extends over 13 amino acids. CDR1 and CDR2 from the germline V gene are SGHNT and YYREEE (reference sequence). V was shortened by 1 base and J by 6 bases, with 10 bases between the two germline ends.

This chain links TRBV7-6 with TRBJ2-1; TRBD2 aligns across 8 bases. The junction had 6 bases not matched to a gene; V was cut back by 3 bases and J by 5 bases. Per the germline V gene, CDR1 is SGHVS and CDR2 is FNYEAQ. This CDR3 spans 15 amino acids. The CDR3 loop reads CASSFSGTLDNEQFF. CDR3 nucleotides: TGTGCCAGCAGCTTTAGCGGGACTCTAGACAATGAGCAGTTCTTC.

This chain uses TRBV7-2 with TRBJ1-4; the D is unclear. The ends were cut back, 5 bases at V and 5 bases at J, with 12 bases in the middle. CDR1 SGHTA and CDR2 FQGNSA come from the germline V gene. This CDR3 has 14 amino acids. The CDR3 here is CASSLFSGNEKLFF. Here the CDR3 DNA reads TGTGCCAGCAGCCTCTTTAGCGGGAATGAAAAACTGTTTTTT. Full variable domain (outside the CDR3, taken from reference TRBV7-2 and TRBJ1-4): GAGVSQSPSNKVTEKGKDVELRCDPISGHTALYWYRQSLGQGLEFLIYFQGNSAPDKSGLPSDRFSAERTGGSVSTLTIQRTQQEDSAVYLCASSLFSGNEKLFFGSGTQLSVL.

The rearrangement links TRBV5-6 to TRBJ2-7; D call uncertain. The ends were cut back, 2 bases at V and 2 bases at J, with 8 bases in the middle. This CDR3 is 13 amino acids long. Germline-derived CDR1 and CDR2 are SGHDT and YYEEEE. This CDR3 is CASSLRSTYEQYF. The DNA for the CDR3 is TGTGCCAGCAGCTTACGGTCAACCTACGAGCAGTACTTC.

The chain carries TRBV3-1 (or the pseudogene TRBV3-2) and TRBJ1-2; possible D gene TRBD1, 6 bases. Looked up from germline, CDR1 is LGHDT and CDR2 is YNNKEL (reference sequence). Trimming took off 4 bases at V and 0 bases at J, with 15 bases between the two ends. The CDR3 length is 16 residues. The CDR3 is CASSLRKDRANYGYTF. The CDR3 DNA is TGTGCCAGCAGCCTCAGAAAGGACAGAGCTAACTATGGCTACACCTTC.

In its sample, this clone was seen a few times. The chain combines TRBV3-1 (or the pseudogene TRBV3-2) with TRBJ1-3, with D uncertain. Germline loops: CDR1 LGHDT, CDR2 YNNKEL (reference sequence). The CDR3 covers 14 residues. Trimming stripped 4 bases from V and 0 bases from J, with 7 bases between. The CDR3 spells CASSPGHSGNTIYF. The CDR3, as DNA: TGTGCCAGCAGCCCAGGTCACTCTGGAAACACCATATATTTT.

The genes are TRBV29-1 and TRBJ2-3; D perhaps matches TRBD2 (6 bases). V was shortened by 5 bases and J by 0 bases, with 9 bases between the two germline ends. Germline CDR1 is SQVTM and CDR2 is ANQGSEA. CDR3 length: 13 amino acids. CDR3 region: CSVRGTSTDTQYF. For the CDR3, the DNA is TGCAGCGTTCGGGGGACCAGCACAGATACGCAGTATTTT.

The CDR3 nucleotides read TGTGCCAGTAGTCAGGTTGGAGAGACCCAGTACTTC. Amino acids: CASSQVGETQYF. The chain joins TRBV19 to TRBJ2-5; D is unresolved. V dropped 5 bases and J dropped 4 bases, with 8 bases sitting between them. This CDR3 is built from 12 residues. Germline-derived CDR1 and CDR2 are LNHDA and SQIVND (reference sequence).

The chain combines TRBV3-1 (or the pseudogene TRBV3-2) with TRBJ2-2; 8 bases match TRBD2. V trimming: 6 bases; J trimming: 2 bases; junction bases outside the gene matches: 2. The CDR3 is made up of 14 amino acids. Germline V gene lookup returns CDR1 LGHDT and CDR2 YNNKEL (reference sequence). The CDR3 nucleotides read TGTGCCAGCAGGAGCGGGGGTAACACCGGGGAGCTGTTTTTT. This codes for CASRSGGNTGELFF.

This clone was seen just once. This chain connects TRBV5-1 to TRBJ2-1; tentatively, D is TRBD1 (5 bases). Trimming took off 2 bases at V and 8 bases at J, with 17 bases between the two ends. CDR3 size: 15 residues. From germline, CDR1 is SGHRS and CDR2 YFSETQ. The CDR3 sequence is CASSLRSARADEQFF. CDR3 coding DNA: TGCGCCAGCAGCTTACGTTCGGCCAGGGCCGATGAGCAGTTCTTC.

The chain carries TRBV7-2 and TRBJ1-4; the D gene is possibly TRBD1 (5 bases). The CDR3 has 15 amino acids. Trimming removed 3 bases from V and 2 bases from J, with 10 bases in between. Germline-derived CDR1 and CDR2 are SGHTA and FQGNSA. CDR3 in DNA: TGTGCCAGCAGCTTTGTAGGGGCCACTAATGAAAAACTGTTTTTT. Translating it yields CASSFVGATNEKLFF.

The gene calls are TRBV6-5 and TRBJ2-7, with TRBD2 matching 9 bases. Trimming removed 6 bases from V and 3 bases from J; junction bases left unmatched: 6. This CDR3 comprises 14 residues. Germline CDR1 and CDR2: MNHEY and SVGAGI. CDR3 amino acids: CASRVAGERYEQYF. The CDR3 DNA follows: TGTGCCAGCAGAGTAGCGGGGGAGCGCTACGAGCAGTACTTC.

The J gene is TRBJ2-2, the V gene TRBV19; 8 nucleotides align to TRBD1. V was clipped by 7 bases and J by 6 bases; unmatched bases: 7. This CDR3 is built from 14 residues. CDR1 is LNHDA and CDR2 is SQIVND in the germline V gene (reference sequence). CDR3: CASMRQGAPGELFF. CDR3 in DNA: TGTGCCAGTATGAGGCAGGGGGCCCCCGGGGAGCTGTTTTTT.

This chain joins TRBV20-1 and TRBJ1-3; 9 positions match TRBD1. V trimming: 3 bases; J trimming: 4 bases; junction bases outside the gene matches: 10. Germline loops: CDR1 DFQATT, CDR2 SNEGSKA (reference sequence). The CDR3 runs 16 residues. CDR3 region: CSASPIRTGDGNTIYF. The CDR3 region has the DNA TGCAGTGCTAGTCCTATTAGGACAGGGGACGGAAACACCATATATTTT.

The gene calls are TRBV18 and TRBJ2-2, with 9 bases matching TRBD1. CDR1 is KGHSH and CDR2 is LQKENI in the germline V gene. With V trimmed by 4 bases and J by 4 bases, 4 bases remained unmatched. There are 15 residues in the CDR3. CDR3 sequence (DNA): TGTGCCAGCTCACGGGGACAGGGAGGCACCGGGGAGCTGTTTTTT. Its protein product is CASSRGQGGTGELFF. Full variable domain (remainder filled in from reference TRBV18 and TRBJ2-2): NAGVMQNPRHLVRRRGQEARLRCSPMKGHSHVYWYRQLPEEGLKFMVYLQKENIIDESGMPKERFSAEFPKEGPSILRIQQVVRGDSAAYFCASSRGQGGTGELFFGEGSRLTVL.

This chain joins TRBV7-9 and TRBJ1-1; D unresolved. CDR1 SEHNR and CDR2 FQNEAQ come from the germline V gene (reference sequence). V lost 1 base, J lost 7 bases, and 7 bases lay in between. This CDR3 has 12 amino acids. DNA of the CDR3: TGTGCCAGCAGCTTAGACGTCGGTGAAGCTTTCTTT. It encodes CASSLDVGEAFF.

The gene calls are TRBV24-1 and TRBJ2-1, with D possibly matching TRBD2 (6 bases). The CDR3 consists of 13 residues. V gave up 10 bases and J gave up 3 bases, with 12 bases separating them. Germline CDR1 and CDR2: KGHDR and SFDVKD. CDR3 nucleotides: TGTGCCACGGAGTTCGGGGGCTACAATGAGCAGTTCTTC. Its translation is CATEFGGYNEQFF.

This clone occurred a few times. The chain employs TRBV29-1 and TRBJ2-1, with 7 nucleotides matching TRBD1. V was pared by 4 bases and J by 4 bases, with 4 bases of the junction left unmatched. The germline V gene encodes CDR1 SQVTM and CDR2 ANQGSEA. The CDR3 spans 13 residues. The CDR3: CSVGGTVYNEQFF. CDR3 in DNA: TGCAGCGTTGGGGGGACAGTGTACAATGAGCAGTTCTTC.

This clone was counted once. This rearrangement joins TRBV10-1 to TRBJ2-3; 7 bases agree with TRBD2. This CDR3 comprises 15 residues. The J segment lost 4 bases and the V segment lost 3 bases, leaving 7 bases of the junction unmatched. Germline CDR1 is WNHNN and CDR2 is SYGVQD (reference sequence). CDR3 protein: CASSDRTGGSDTQYF. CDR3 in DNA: TGCGCCAGCAGTGATCGGACGGGGGGATCAGATACGCAGTATTTT.

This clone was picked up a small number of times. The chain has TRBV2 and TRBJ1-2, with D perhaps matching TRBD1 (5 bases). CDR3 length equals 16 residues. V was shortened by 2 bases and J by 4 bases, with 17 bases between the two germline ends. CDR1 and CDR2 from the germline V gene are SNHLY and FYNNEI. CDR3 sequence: CASSELGGRVSYGYTF. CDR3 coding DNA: TGTGCCAGCAGTGAATTGGGGGGAAGGGTTTCCTATGGCTACACCTTC.

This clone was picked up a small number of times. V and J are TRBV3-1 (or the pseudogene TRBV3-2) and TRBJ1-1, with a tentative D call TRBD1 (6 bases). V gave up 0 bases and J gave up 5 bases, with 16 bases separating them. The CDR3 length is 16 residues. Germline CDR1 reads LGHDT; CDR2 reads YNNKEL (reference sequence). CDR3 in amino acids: CASSQEIEGGGTEAFF. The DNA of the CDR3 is TGTGCCAGCAGCCAAGAGATAGAGGGAGGGGGGACTGAAGCTTTCTTT.

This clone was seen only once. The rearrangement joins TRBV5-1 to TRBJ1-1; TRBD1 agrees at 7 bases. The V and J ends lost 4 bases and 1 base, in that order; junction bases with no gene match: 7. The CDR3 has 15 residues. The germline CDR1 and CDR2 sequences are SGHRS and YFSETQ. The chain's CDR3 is CASSPDRLPNTEAFF. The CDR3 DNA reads TGCGCCAGCAGCCCGGACAGGCTGCCGAACACTGAAGCTTTCTTT.